This T cell receptor beta chain was found in a study of cytotoxic CD8 clonotypes in ibrutinib-treated CLL. Study-level information: Ten to eleven relapsed/refractory, roughly 15 treatment-naive; about 17 IGHV unmutated.

Deep sequencing aimed at 1 in 200,000 to 1 in 1 million T cells' resolution. The protocol was immunoSEQ multiplex PCR, while the TCRdb copy is restricted to in-frame clones and leaves out a portion. The sample includes about 130,000 clones, roughly 80% of them seen just once. Findings and limits, study-wide: Researchers report that baseline clonality outpaced age-matched healthy donors and tracked circulating CD8+ T-cell counts.

Remarks on this clone: Its target is not known.

This CDR3 has 13 residues. With 2 bases removed from V and 1 base from J, the gap between germline ends came to 6 bases. CDR1 SGHAT and CDR2 FQNNGV come from the germline V gene. This chain uses TRBV11-2 with TRBJ2-7; D uncertain. The sample consisted of PBMCs, taken after 24 months of ibrutinib treatment. This receptor was taken from a human donor with chronic lymphocytic leukemia. The chain's CDR3 is CASSLSPSYEQYF. The CDR3 DNA reads as TGTGCCAGCAGCTTAAGCCCGTCCTACGAGCAGTACTTC.